Shown below are 17 T cell receptor beta chains from a single sample sequenced in a study of HIV-infected patients and healthy controls. Alpha and beta constant-region primers primed reverse transcription of around 550 ng RNA. Separate chain-specific third strand synthesis with multiplexing indices produced the alpha and beta libraries. Each CDR3 protein is one row after TCRdb ran MiXCR on the 5' RACE reads. Among roughly 9,300 distinct CDR3 sequences listed, more than 9% were seen once. No cell fractionation was done, so the repertoire covers all unsorted peripheral blood T cells. Specimen: blood, collected before antiretroviral therapy. These receptors were obtained from an adult with HIV infection.

Ten or more counts support this clonotype. The chain couples TRBV30 to TRBJ1-1; D is unresolved. V shed 1 base and J shed 0 bases, with 9 bases lying between them. Per germline, CDR1 GTSNPN and CDR2 SVGIG (reference sequence). This CDR3 has 14 residues. The CDR3 DNA reads TGTGCCTGGAGTGGCAGACCCTTGAACACTGAAGCTTTCTTT. This codes for CAWSGRPLNTEAFF.

The rearrangement links TRBV5-1 to TRBJ2-5; D gene unclear. CDR1 is SGHRS, CDR2 YFSETQ, per germline. The CDR3 is made up of 14 amino acids. Trimming pared 4 bases from V and 4 bases from J, leaving 14 bases between. CDR3 bases: TGCGCCAGCAGCAAGGACCATCCGGGAGAGACCCAGTACTTC. Its protein product is CASSKDHPGETQYF.

In this sample, this clonotype turned up once. V is TRBV6-5 and J is TRBJ1-1; 7 bases align to TRBD1. The CDR3 length is 17 residues. From germline, CDR1 is MNHEY and CDR2 SVGAGI. V was clipped by 0 bases and J by 1 base; unmatched bases: 8. As DNA, the CDR3 is TGTGCCAGCAGTTACTCTAGAGGGGGCGCAGGGAACACTGAAGCTTTCTTT. The encoded protein is CASSYSRGGAGNTEAFF.

This clonotype appeared a few times. The rearrangement joins TRBV29-1 to TRBJ2-1; 14 bases line up with TRBD2. The CDR3 has 17 residues. The V segment lost 6 bases and the J segment 8 bases; nucleotides outside the gene matches: 15. Germline V lookup: CDR1 SQVTM, CDR2 ANQGSEA. The CDR3 bases are TGCAGCGTCCACTCCCCGGGACTAGCGGGAGTTACAGATGAGCAGTTCTTC. Amino acids: CSVHSPGLAGVTDEQFF.

This clonotype appeared many times. V gene TRBV20-1 combines with J gene TRBJ2-7, with 7 bases identical to TRBD2. Germline V gene data show CDR1 as DFQATT and CDR2 as SNEGSKA (reference sequence). This CDR3 spans 16 amino acids. V trimming: 0 bases; J trimming: 1 base; junction bases outside the gene matches: 9. The CDR3 here is CSARDYQQGGSYEQYF. The CDR3 coding sequence is TGCAGTGCTAGAGATTATCAGCAGGGAGGGTCCTACGAGCAGTACTTC.

The table lists this clonotype with many counts. The CDR3, as DNA: TGTGCCAGCAGTCCCCACCCCGGACAGGGGAACAATCAGCCCCAGCATTTT. Translation: CASSPHPGQGNNQPQHF. The chain recombines TRBV28 with TRBJ1-5; 9 bases align to TRBD1. Germline V gives CDR1 MDHEN, CDR2 SYDVKM. Unmatched junction bases numbered 11, after V lost 5 bases and J lost 3 bases. This CDR3 region has 17 residues.

This clonotype was seen at least ten times. This chain uses TRBV5-6 with TRBJ2-1; D possibly corresponds to TRBD2 (6 bases). The CDR3 spans 15 residues. In germline, CDR1 is SGHDT, CDR2 YYEEEE. With 0 bases removed from V and 5 bases from J, the gap between germline ends came to 12 bases. In DNA, the CDR3 is TGTGCCAGCAGCTTGGGGCTAGCGCCAGACAATGAGCAGTTCTTC. It yields the protein CASSLGLAPDNEQFF.

At least ten counts were recorded for this clonotype. The chain joins TRBV4-3 to TRBJ2-5; TRBD1 is a possible D gene (5 bases). Per germline, CDR1 LGHNA and CDR2 YSLEER. V lost 4 bases, J lost 1 base, and 13 bases lay in between. The CDR3 totals 15 residues. The CDR3 reads CASSPKHRTQETQYF. Here the CDR3 DNA reads TGCGCCAGCAGCCCTAAGCACAGGACCCAAGAGACCCAGTACTTC.

This clonotype was picked up many times. An end of the junction does not agree with germline; a read error may underlie this. This rearrangement joins TRBV5-4 to TRBJ2-6; perhaps D is TRBD1 or TRBD2 (6 bases each). The CDR3 runs to 16 residues. Germline V CDR1 and CDR2: SGHNT, YYREEE (reference sequence). The CDR3: CASSLGGAAGTNVLTF. DNA for the CDR3: TGTGCCAGCAGCTTGGGGGGGGCTGCTGGGACCAACGTCCTGACTTTC.

Concerning this clonotype: Compared with germline, one end of the junction differs, possibly owing to a read error. The chain uses TRBV9 and TRBJ1-3; TRBD1 is a possible D gene (5 bases). Germline CDR1 is SGDLS and CDR2 is YYNGEE. The CDR3 is made up of 15 amino acids. CDR3 sequence reads: CASSVGQFSGNIIYF. CDR3 sequence (DNA): TGTGCCAGCAGCGTAGGACAGTTCTCTGGAAACATCATATATTTT.

This clonotype came up many times. The chain recombines TRBV7-3 with TRBJ1-1; 8 bases align to TRBD1. From germline, CDR1 is SGHTA and CDR2 FQGTGA. There are 15 residues in the CDR3. V dropped 4 bases and J dropped 1; count of bases not matched to a gene: 5. The CDR3 is CASSSGQGRNTEAFF. CDR3 coding DNA: TGTGCCAGCAGCTCTGGACAGGGAAGGAACACTGAAGCTTTCTTT.

This clonotype was observed at least ten times. The CDR3 loop reads CATDPGDPNYGYTF. CDR3 DNA sequence: TGTGCCACCGACCCGGGGGACCCTAACTATGGCTACACCTTC. J is TRBJ1-2 and V is TRBV28, with TRBD1 as a possible D gene (5 bases). Deletions cut 10 bases from V and 0 bases from J, with 15 bases between. The CDR3 has 14 amino acids. Germline V lookup: CDR1 MDHEN, CDR2 SYDVKM.

This clonotype was counted at least ten times. V gene TRBV6-5 combines with J gene TRBJ2-5, with 8 bases matching TRBD1. V lost 0 bases and J lost 5; bases outside the gene matches: 5. Germline V gene data show CDR1 as MNHEY and CDR2 as SVGAGI. CDR3 length: 15 residues. The CDR3 region is CASSYSRTGRETQYF. DNA for the CDR3: TGTGCCAGCAGTTACTCCCGGACAGGGCGGGAGACCCAGTACTTC.

A few counts support this clonotype. The chain recombines TRBV7-9 with TRBJ1-2; TRBD1 is a possible D gene (5 bases). V was shortened by 2 bases and J by 1 base, with 8 bases between the two germline ends. Looked up from germline, CDR1 is SEHNR and CDR2 is FQNEAQ (reference sequence). The CDR3 loop spans 14 amino acids. In DNA, the CDR3 is TGTGCCAGCAGCTTAAGGGGAAGTAACTATGGCTACACCTTC. Protein: CASSLRGSNYGYTF.

This clonotype was observed many times. CDR3 loop: CASSVSGETDTQYF. The CDR3 bases are TGCGCCAGCAGTGTAAGCGGGGAGACAGATACGCAGTATTTT. The rearrangement links TRBV5-1 to TRBJ2-3, with TRBD2 matching 7 bases. Germline assignment: CDR1 SGHRS and CDR2 YFSETQ. Losses at the gene ends were 5 bases for V and 3 bases for J; bases not matched to a gene: 6. This CDR3 comprises 14 residues.

This clonotype is termed medium-sized. The V call is TRBV12-3 or TRBV12-4, the J call TRBJ2-5; unclear D gene. This CDR3 has 15 amino acids. V lost 3 bases, J lost 2 bases, and 13 bases lay in between. The DNA for the CDR3 is TGTGCCAGCAGTTTTCGCGGAAGTCTTCAAGAGACCCAGTACTTC. Protein product: CASSFRGSLQETQYF.

In its sample, this clonotype is medium-sized. The V and J genes are TRBV10-3 and TRBJ2-7, with 9 bases fitting TRBD1. The V and J ends lost 0 bases and 6 bases, in that order; junction bases with no gene match: 6. The CDR3 spans 15 residues. Germline V gene sequence: CDR1 ENHRY, CDR2 SYGVKD. Here the CDR3 reads CAISESGTGPVEQYF. CDR3 bases: TGTGCCATCAGTGAGTCCGGGACAGGGCCCGTCGAGCAGTACTTC.